A single TCR beta chain is shown here with its context. V gave up 4 bases and J gave up 5 bases, with 12 bases separating them. Germline lookup yields CDR1 SGHRS and CDR2 YFSETQ. This CDR3 spans 14 amino acids. Authors' data handling: Estimation of nucleated cell counts was performed using reference gene primer amplification. Data came from immunoSEQ multiplex PCR; TCRdb stores just in-frame clones and leaves some out. The DNA gave D and trimming, while V, J and clone size come from that table. The sample shows about 320,000 clones, about nine tenths of them seen only once. Participant reports of clinical history set cohort assignment. Among Cohort 3 donors, those recovered had two negative PCRs, clearance, or symptom resolution. This record comes from a study of blood T cell repertoires in COVID-19.

The source is a man aged 55-75 years who had recovered from COVID-19. V is TRBV5-1 and J is TRBJ2-2; D is possibly TRBD1 (5 bases). Sequenced input: PBMCs or T cells enriched from blood (not recorded which). In nucleotides, the CDR3 is TGCGCCAGCAGCACCAGGGTGGGGACCGGGGAGCTGTTTTTT. It specifies CASSTRVGTGELFF.